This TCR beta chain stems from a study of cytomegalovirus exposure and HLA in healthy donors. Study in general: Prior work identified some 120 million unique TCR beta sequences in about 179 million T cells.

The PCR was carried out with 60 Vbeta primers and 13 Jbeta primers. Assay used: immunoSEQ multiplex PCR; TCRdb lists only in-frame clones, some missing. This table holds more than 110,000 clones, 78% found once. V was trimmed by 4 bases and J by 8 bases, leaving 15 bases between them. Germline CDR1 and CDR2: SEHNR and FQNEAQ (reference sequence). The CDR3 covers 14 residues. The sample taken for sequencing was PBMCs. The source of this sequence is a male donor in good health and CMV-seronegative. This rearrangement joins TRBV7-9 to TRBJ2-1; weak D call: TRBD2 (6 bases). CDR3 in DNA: TGTGCCAGCAGCTCGCTCGGGACTTCAGATGAGCAGTTCTTC. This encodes CASSSLGTSDEQFF.